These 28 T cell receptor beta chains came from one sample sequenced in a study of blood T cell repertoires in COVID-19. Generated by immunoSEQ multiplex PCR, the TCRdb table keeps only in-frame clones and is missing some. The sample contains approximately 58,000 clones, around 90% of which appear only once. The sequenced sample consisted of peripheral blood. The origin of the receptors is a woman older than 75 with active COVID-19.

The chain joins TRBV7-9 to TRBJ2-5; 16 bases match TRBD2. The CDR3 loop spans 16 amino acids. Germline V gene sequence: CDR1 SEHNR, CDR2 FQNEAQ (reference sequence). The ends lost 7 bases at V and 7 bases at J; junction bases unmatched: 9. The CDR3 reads CASTEAGTSGGGTQYF. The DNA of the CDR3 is TGTGCCAGCACCGAAGCAGGGACTAGCGGGGGGGGGACCCAGTACTTC.

The CDR3 protein is CAWTPGGTGSAFF. CDR3 coding DNA: TGTGCCTGGACCCCGGGGGGGACAGGGTCTGCTTTCTTT. The gene calls are TRBV30 and TRBJ1-1; 9 bases align to TRBD1. V lost 4 bases and J lost 11; bases outside the gene matches: 11. Germline loops: CDR1 GTSNPN, CDR2 SVGIG (reference sequence). The CDR3 covers 13 residues.

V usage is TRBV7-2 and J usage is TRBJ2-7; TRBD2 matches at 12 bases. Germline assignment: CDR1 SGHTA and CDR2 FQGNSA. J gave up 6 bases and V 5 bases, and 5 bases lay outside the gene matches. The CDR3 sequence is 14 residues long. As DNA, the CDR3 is TGTGCCAGCAGCCTCACACTAGCGGGAGGCGAGCAGTACTTC. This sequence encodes CASSLTLAGGEQYF.

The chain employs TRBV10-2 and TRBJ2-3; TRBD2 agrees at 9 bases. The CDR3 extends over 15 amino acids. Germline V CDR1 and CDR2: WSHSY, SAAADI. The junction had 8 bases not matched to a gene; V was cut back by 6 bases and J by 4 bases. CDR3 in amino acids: CASSIGTSNSDTQYF. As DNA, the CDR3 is TGCGCCAGCAGCATCGGGACTAGCAATTCAGATACGCAGTATTTT.

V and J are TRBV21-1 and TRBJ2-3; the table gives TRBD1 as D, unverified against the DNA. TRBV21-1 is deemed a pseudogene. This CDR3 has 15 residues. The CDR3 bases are TGTGCCAGCGACGGACAGGCCCTGAGCACAGATACGCAGTATTTT. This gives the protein CASDGQALSTDTQYF.

Here the CDR3 reads CASSKAEGLHNEQFF. The CDR3 DNA reads TGTGCCAGCAGCAAAGCGGAGGGACTCCACAATGAGCAGTTCTTC. V and J are TRBV21-1 and TRBJ2-1; the table calls TRBD2, which could not be checked here. TRBV21-1 corresponds to a pseudogene. The CDR3 has 15 residues.

The CDR3, as DNA: TGTGCCACCAGGTCCTTTAGACTAGGGCCCAATGAGCAGTTCTTC. This encodes CATRSFRLGPNEQFF. The rearrangement uses TRBV15 and TRBJ2-1, with a tentative D call TRBD2 (6 bases). Trimming left V 6 bases short and J 6 bases short, with 18 bases between. Germline V gene sequence: CDR1 LNHNV, CDR2 YYDKDF (reference sequence). This CDR3 is built from 15 residues.

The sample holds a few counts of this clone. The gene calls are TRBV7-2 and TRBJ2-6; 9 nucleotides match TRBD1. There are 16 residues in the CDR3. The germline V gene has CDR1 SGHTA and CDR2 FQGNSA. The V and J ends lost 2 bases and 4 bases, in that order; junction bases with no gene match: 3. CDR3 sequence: CASSLRQGDGANVLTF. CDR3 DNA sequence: TGTGCCAGCAGCTTACGACAGGGGGACGGGGCCAACGTCCTGACTTTC.

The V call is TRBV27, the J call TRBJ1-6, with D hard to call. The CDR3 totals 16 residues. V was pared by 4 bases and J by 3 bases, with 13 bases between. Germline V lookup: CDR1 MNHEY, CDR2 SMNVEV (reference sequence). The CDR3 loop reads CASSSGDMSYNSPLHF. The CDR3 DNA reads TGTGCCAGCAGTTCGGGAGATATGAGCTATAATTCACCCCTCCACTTT.

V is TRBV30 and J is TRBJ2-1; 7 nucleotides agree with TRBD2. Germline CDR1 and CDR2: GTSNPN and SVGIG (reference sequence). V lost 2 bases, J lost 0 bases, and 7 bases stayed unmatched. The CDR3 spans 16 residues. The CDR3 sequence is CAWSPRLAPSYNEQFF. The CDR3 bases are TGTGCCTGGAGTCCCCGACTAGCCCCCTCCTACAATGAGCAGTTCTTC.

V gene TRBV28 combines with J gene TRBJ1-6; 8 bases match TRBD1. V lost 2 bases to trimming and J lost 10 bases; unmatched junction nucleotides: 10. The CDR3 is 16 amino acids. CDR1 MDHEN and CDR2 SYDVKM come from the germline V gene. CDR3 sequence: CASSLIGGTGGSPLHF. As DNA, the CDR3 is TGTGCCAGCAGTTTAATCGGTGGGACAGGAGGGTCACCCCTCCACTTT.

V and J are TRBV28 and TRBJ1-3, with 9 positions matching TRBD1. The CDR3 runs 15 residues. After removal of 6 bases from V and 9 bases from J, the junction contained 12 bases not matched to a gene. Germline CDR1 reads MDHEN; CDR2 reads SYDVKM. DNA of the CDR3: TGTGCCAGCAGCCCACAGGGACAGGGTGAAAGCACCATATATTTT. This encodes CASSPQGQGESTIYF.

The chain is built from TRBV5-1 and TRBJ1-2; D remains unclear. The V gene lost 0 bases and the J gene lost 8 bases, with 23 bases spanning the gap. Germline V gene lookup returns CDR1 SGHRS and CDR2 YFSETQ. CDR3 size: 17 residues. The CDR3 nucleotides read TGCGCCAGCAGCTTGGAAGTGTCGAGCGCGACGGGAGGCGGCTACACCTTC. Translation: CASSLEVSSATGGGYTF. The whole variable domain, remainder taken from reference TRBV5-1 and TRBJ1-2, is KAGVTQTPRYLIKTRGQQVTLSCSPISGHRSVSWYQQTPGQGLQFLFEYFSETQRNKGNFPGRFSGRQFSNSRSEMNVSTLELGDSALYLCASSLEVSSATGGGYTFGSGTRLTVV.

CDR3: CASSGGLAGAGYEQYF. The CDR3 nucleotides read TGTGCCAGCAGCGGGGGACTAGCGGGAGCCGGTTACGAGCAGTACTTC. The chain carries TRBV11-2 and TRBJ2-7; 14 bases fit TRBD2. Per the germline V gene, CDR1 is SGHAT and CDR2 is FQNNGV. Trimming removed 5 bases from V and 4 bases from J; junction bases left unmatched: 7. The CDR3 covers 16 residues.

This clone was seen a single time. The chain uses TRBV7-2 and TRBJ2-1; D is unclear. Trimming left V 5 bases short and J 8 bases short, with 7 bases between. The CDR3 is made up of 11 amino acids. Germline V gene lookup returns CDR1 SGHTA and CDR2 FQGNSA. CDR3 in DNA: TGTGCCAGCAGCCAGGTGCATGAGCAGTTCTTC. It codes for CASSQVHEQFF.

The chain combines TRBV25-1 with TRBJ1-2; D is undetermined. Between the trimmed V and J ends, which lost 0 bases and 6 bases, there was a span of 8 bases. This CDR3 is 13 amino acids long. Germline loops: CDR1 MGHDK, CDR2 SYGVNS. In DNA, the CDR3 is TGTGCCAGCAGTGAATATAAGGGAGATGGCTACACCTTC. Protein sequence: CASSEYKGDGYTF.

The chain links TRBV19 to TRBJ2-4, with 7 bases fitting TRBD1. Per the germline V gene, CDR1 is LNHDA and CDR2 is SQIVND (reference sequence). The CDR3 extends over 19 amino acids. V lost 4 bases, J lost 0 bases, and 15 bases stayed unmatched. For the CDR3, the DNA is TGTGCCAGTAGTACTAGGGGGCAGGGGATTAGCTTAGCCAAAAACATTCAGTACTTC. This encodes CASSTRGQGISLAKNIQYF.

This CDR3 reads CASSLAGRGGYPDTQYF. The CDR3 nucleotides read TGCGCCAGCAGCTTGGCGGGCCGGGGGGGCTACCCAGATACGCAGTATTTT. The chain is built from TRBV5-1 and TRBJ2-3, with TRBD2 matching 8 bases. This CDR3 has 17 amino acids. Per the germline V gene, CDR1 is SGHRS and CDR2 is YFSETQ. Trimming took 0 bases from V and 4 from J; bases not matched to a gene: 10.

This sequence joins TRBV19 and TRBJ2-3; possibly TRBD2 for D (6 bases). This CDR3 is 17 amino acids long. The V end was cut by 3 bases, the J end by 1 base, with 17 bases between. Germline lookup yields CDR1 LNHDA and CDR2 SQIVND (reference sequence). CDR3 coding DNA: TGTGCCAGTAGTATGGCGGGGTACGGAGGCGGCACAGATACGCAGTATTTT. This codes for CASSMAGYGGGTDTQYF. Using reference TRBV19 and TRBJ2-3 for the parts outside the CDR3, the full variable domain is DGGITQSPKYLFRKEGQNVTLSCEQNLNHDAMYWYRQDPGQGLRLIYYSQIVNDFQKGDIAEGYSVSREKKESFPLTVTSAQKNPTAFYLCASSMAGYGGGTDTQYFGPGTRLTVL.

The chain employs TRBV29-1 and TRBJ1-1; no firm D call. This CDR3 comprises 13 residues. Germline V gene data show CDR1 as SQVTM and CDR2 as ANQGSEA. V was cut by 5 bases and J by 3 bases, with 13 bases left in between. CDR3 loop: CSVQGRQDTEAFF. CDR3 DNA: TGCAGCGTTCAAGGGCGGCAAGACACTGAAGCTTTCTTT.

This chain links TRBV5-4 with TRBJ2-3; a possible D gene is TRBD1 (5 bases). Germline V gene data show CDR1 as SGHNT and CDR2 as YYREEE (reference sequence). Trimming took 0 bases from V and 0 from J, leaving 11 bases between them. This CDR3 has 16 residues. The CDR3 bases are TGTGCCAGCAGCTTGGTTCGGACACTTAGCACAGATACGCAGTATTTT. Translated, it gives CASSLVRTLSTDTQYF.

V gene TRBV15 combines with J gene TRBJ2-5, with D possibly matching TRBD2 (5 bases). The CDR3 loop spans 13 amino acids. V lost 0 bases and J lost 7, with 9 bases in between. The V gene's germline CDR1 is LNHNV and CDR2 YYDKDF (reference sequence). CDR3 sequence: CATSREWETTQYF. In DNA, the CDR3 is TGTGCCACCAGCAGAGAGTGGGAGACGACCCAGTACTTC.

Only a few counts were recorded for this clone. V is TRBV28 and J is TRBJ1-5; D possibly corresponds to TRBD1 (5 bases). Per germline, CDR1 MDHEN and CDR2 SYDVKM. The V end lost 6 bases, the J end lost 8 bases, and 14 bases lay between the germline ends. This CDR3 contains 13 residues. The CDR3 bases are TGTGCCAGCAGCCGGGAGGGGCAGAAGCCCCAGCATTTT. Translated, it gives CASSREGQKPQHF.

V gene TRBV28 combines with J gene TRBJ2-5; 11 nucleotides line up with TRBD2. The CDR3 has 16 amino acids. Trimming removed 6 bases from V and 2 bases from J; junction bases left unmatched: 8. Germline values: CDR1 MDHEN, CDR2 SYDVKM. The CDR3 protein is CASSSSGTSGQETQYF. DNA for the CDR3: TGTGCCAGCAGCTCGTCCGGGACTAGCGGACAAGAGACCCAGTACTTC.

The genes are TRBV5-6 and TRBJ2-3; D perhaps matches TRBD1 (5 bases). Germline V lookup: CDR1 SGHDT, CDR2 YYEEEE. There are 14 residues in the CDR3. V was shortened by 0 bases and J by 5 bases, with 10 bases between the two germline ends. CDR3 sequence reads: CASSLGWGQDTQYF. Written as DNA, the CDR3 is TGTGCCAGCAGCTTGGGATGGGGCCAAGATACGCAGTATTTT.

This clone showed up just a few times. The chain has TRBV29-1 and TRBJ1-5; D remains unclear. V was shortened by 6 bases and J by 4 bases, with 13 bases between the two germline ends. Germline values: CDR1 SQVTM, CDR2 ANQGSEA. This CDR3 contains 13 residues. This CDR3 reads CSVSGGGNQPQHF. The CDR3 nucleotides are TGCAGCGTCTCGGGAGGCGGGAATCAGCCCCAGCATTTT. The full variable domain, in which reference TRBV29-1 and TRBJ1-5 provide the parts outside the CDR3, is SAVISQKPSRDICQRGTSLTIQCQVDSQVTMMFWYRQQPGQSLTLIATANQGSEATYESGFVIDKFPISRPNLTFSTLTVSNMSPEDSSIYLCSVSGGGNQPQHFGDGTRLSIL.

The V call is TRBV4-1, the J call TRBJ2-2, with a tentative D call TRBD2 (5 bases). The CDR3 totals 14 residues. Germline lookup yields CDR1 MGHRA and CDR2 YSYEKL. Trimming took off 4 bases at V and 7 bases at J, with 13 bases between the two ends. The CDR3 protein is CASSPEEGDGELFF. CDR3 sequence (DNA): TGCGCCAGCAGCCCCGAAGAGGGAGACGGGGAGCTGTTTTTT.

The CDR3 protein is CASSEIVRADTQYF. The CDR3 DNA reads TGTGCCAGCAGTGAAATCGTTCGGGCAGATACGCAGTATTTT. The chain has TRBV2 and TRBJ2-3; D is unresolved. Trimming pared 2 bases from V and 4 bases from J, leaving 10 bases between. The germline CDR1 and CDR2 sequences are SNHLY and FYNNEI. This CDR3 region has 14 residues. Drawing the rest from reference TRBV2 and TRBJ2-3, the complete variable domain is EPEVTQTPSHQVTQMGQEVILRCVPISNHLYFYWYRQILGQKVEFLVSFYNNEISEKSEIFDDQFSVERPDGSNFTLKIRSTKLEDSAMYFCASSEIVRADTQYFGPGTRLTVL.